The 21 T cell receptor beta chains presented below share a single source sample, sequenced in a study of beta chain features in type 1 diabetes. These receptors are not linked to any known antigen. Study-wide results and caveats: The study found moderately but significantly shorter TCRB CDR3s in all four CD4+ subsets of Type 1 diabetes patients.

The sequenced template was cDNA made from the entire isolated RNA. Some clones are missing from TCRdb's copy, which holds only in-frame ones; the method was immunoSEQ multiplex PCR. The data contain some 700,000 clones, roughly an eighth of them singletons. The specimen sequenced was naive CD4+ T cells from blood. All receptors come from a young man with type 1 diabetes.

This clone was counted between two and nine times. The DNA of the CDR3 is TGTGCCATCAGTGAATCGGACAGGACGGATCAGCCCCAGCATTTT. Its translation is CAISESDRTDQPQHF. V usage is TRBV10-3 and J usage is TRBJ1-5; TRBD1 matches at 7 bases. The CDR3 has 15 amino acids. Per the germline V gene, CDR1 is ENHRY and CDR2 is SYGVKD. J lost 5 bases, V lost 3 bases, and 7 bases had no gene match.

This clone occurred a few times. The chain links TRBV29-1 to TRBJ1-1, with D unresolved. Trimming shortened V by 4 bases and J by 1 base, and 7 bases separated the two germline ends. CDR3 length: 12 residues. CDR1 is SQVTM, CDR2 ANQGSEA, per germline. The CDR3 nucleotides are TGCAGCGTTGGTTTCTGGAACACTGAAGCTTTCTTT. Its translation: CSVGFWNTEAFF.

This chain joins TRBV30 and TRBJ1-6, with 11 bases lining up with TRBD1. This CDR3 contains 13 residues. The germline V gene has CDR1 GTSNPN and CDR2 SVGIG (reference sequence). Trimming removed 8 bases from V and 7 bases from J; junction bases left unmatched: 4. The CDR3 loop is CAGQGADNSPLHF. CDR3 bases: TGTGCCGGACAGGGGGCGGACAATTCACCCCTCCACTTT.

J is TRBJ2-7 and V is TRBV29-1, with a tentative D call TRBD1 (6 bases). Germline CDR1 SQVTM, CDR2 ANQGSEA. Between the trimmed V and J ends, which lost 6 bases and 0 bases, there was a span of 12 bases. There are 13 residues in the CDR3. In DNA, the CDR3 is TGCAGCGTGGGACATGCTGCCTCCTACGAGCAGTACTTC. As protein: CSVGHAASYEQYF.

This clone appeared a few times. An end of the junction does not agree with germline; a read error may underlie this. The chain employs TRBV27 and TRBJ2-3; the D gene is possibly TRBD2 (5 bases). Germline V CDR1 and CDR2: MNHEY, SMNVEV (reference sequence). The CDR3 loop spans 12 amino acids. This chain's CDR3 is CASSPQWGEVNF. In DNA form, the CDR3 reads TGTGCCAGCAGTCCGCAGTGGGGAGAAGTAAATTTT.

The J gene is TRBJ1-6, the V gene TRBV15, with TRBD1 identical over 8 bases. Germline values: CDR1 LNHNV, CDR2 YYDKDF (reference sequence). With 4 bases clipped from V and 10 bases from J, the junction kept 6 bases outside the gene matches. The CDR3 runs to 14 residues. The CDR3 nucleotides are TGTGCCACCAGCACCGGACAGGGAGACTCACCCCTCCACTTT. Encoded protein: CATSTGQGDSPLHF.

This clone was detected only a few times. The chain combines TRBV2 with TRBJ2-5; 8 positions agree with TRBD1. Germline values: CDR1 SNHLY, CDR2 FYNNEI. Trimming at V came to 8 bases and at J to 4 bases, leaving 9 bases not matched to a gene. The length of the CDR3 is 14 residues. This CDR3 reads CASFRQGAGETQYF. CDR3 in DNA: TGTGCCAGCTTCCGCCAGGGGGCGGGAGAGACCCAGTACTTC. Filled out from reference TRBV2 and TRBJ2-5, the complete variable domain reads EPEVTQTPSHQVTQMGQEVILRCVPISNHLYFYWYRQILGQKVEFLVSFYNNEISEKSEIFDDQFSVERPDGSNFTLKIRSTKLEDSAMYFCASFRQGAGETQYFGPGTRLLVL.

The rearrangement uses TRBV19 and TRBJ2-7; the match to TRBD2 covers 7 bases. The V gene end was trimmed by 5 bases and the J gene end by 2 bases; junction bases not matched to a gene: 3. The length of the CDR3 is 13 residues. The germline V gene has CDR1 LNHDA and CDR2 SQIVND (reference sequence). Written as DNA, the CDR3 is TGTGCCAGTAGTGTAGGGACTACCTACGAGCAGTACTTC. This encodes CASSVGTTYEQYF.

V usage is TRBV18 and J usage is TRBJ2-1; TRBD2 is a possible D gene (5 bases). The CDR3 length is 15 residues. Looked up from germline, CDR1 is KGHSH and CDR2 is LQKENI. Deletions cut 0 bases from V and 4 bases from J, with 10 bases between. The CDR3 protein is CASSPPGVRYNEQFF. CDR3 in DNA: TGTGCCAGCTCACCACCCGGGGTGCGGTACAATGAGCAGTTCTTC.

This clone has a handful of counts. The chain carries TRBV10-1 and TRBJ2-7; 9 bases align to TRBD1. The CDR3 sequence is 15 residues long. Germline values: CDR1 WNHNN, CDR2 SYGVQD (reference sequence). Losses at the gene ends were 2 bases for V and 6 bases for J; bases not matched to a gene: 8. This CDR3 reads CASSEVEDRGGEQYF. DNA for the CDR3: TGCGCCAGCAGTGAGGTCGAGGACAGGGGTGGCGAGCAGTACTTC.

This clone was picked up a small number of times. The V gene is TRBV6-6, the J gene TRBJ1-2; TRBD1 agrees at 8 bases. The junction had 6 bases not matched to a gene; V was cut back by 6 bases and J by 6 bases. The CDR3 covers 13 residues. Germline loops: CDR1 MNHNY, CDR2 SVGAGI (reference sequence). The CDR3 sequence: CASRTTGENGYTF. The DNA of the CDR3 is TGTGCCAGCAGGACGACAGGGGAGAATGGCTACACCTTC.

The V gene is TRBV7-9, the J gene TRBJ2-1, with D perhaps TRBD2 (5 bases). Germline CDR1 SEHNR, CDR2 FQNEAQ (reference sequence). This CDR3 is 12 amino acids long. The V end lost 5 bases, the J end lost 8 bases, and 10 bases lay between the germline ends. CDR3 DNA sequence: TGTGCCAGCAGCCCGGAGGTTGATGAGCAGTTCTTC. Amino acid sequence: CASSPEVDEQFF.

The chain combines TRBV2 with TRBJ1-5; TRBD1 might be the D (5 bases). CDR1 is SNHLY and CDR2 is FYNNEI in the germline V gene. The CDR3 totals 13 residues. Trimming removed 7 bases from V and 1 base from J, with 8 bases in between. Here the CDR3 reads CASIRGSNQPQHF. DNA for the CDR3: TGTGCCAGCATCCGGGGGAGCAATCAGCCCCAGCATTTT.

The chain has TRBV6-5 and TRBJ1-2, with 7 bases identical to TRBD1. The trim removed 6 bases at V and 8 bases at J, leaving 6 bases unmatched. Germline V gene sequence: CDR1 MNHEY, CDR2 SVGAGI. The CDR3 extends over 12 amino acids. The CDR3 DNA reads as TGTGCCAGCAGGACCCCAGGGGGGGGCTACACCTTC. It specifies CASRTPGGGYTF.

This chain connects TRBV27 to TRBJ1-2, with 11 bases identical to TRBD1. The CDR3 contains 16 residues. Trimming cost V 6 bases and J 4 bases; bases outside gene matches: 10. Germline loops: CDR1 MNHEY, CDR2 SMNVEV (reference sequence). The CDR3 here is CASSPLDRGLSYGYTF. The CDR3 DNA reads as TGTGCCAGCAGCCCATTGGACAGGGGGCTTAGCTATGGCTACACCTTC.

This clone was picked up a small number of times. V gene TRBV30 combines with J gene TRBJ2-3; weak D call: TRBD1 (6 bases). V lost 8 bases and J 2 bases, leaving 11 bases between the germline ends. From germline, CDR1 is GTSNPN and CDR2 SVGIG (reference sequence). This CDR3 region has 12 residues. CDR3 DNA sequence: TGTGCCCTGGGACACTTCACAGATACGCAGTATTTT. It is translated as CALGHFTDTQYF.

The chain joins TRBV2 to TRBJ1-5; TRBD1 might be the D (6 bases). This CDR3 comprises 15 residues. V was trimmed by 2 bases and J by 1 base, leaving 9 bases between them. Germline values: CDR1 SNHLY, CDR2 FYNNEI. CDR3 region: CASSELQGSNQPQHF. CDR3 nucleotide sequence: TGTGCCAGCAGTGAACTCCAGGGGAGCAATCAGCCCCAGCATTTT.

The sample holds a few counts of this clone. V usage is TRBV7-2 and J usage is TRBJ2-5; no reliable D call. The V and J ends lost 3 bases and 3 bases respectively, with 8 bases between them. Germline-derived CDR1 and CDR2 are SGHTA and FQGNSA. This CDR3 is 13 amino acids long. The CDR3 is CASSFRREETQYF. The CDR3 nucleotides read TGTGCCAGCAGCTTTCGCCGGGAAGAGACCCAGTACTTC.

This clone has more than one count but fewer than ten. This specimen includes other DNA sequences encoding the same CDR3. The V call is TRBV30, the J call TRBJ2-2; D is undetermined. The V end was cut by 0 bases, the J end by 6 bases, with 8 bases between. CDR1 GTSNPN and CDR2 SVGIG come from the germline V gene (reference sequence). The CDR3 spans 13 residues. The CDR3 nucleotides read TGTGCCTGGAGTGTCTTGGGTCCCGGGGAGCTGTTTTTT. It specifies CAWSVLGPGELFF.

The chain couples TRBV6-5 to TRBJ1-5; unclear D gene. V lost 2 bases and J lost 2, with 10 bases in between. Germline V gives CDR1 MNHEY, CDR2 SVGAGI. There are 15 residues in the CDR3. The DNA for the CDR3 is TGTGCCAGCAGTTACGGGCTCGGGGGCAATCAGCCCCAGCATTTT. Translation gives CASSYGLGGNQPQHF.

Concerning this clone itself: One end of the junction is discordant with germline, which a read error may explain. The CDR3 nucleotides are TGTGCCAGCAGCGCCCGGGATAGCGGGGCACAAGAGCCCCAGTACTTC. Its protein product is CASSARDSGAQEPQYF. The genes are TRBV11-2 and TRBJ2-5; 8 positions agree with TRBD2. This CDR3 has 16 amino acids. Germline V CDR1 and CDR2: SGHAT, FQNNGV.